This T cell receptor beta chain came from a study of OX40 agonist ivuxolimab in advanced cancers. Note on this clone: The antigen remains undetermined.

Germline CDR1 is SGHNT and CDR2 is YENEEA. Trimming left V 1 base short and J 0 bases short, with 14 bases between. CDR3 length equals 17 residues. Study-level results: On average, CD8+ T cells showed a greater number of expanded clones than CD4+. A proportion of nonresponders additionally exhibited low normalized T-cell clonal expansion. The study did not work out the antigen specificity of the expanded peripheral T cells. The CD4+ and CD8+ T cells in the blood had expanded clonally by week 6 at 0.1 to 3.0 mg/kg.

Repertoires were generated with immunoSEQ multiplex PCR, while TCRdb's copy carries only in-frame clones and drops some. The sample includes 67,000 or so clones, just under 85% of them seen just once. The receptor's source is an adult with an advanced solid tumor such as melanoma, head and neck, liver or kidney cancer. The sample here was CD4+ or CD8+ T cells sorted from blood, taken in a trial of the OX40 agonist ivuxolimab. V gene TRBV11-3 combines with J gene TRBJ2-3; D gene uncertain. The CDR3 loop is CASSLGLGLGSTDTQYF. The CDR3, as DNA: TGTGCCAGCAGCTTAGGATTGGGGTTGGGGAGCACAGATACGCAGTATTTT.